The next 2 T cell receptor beta chains were all read from a single sample in a study of T-cell memory formation after mild COVID-19. TCRdb re-called the 5' RACE reads through MiXCR, storing one row per CDR3 protein. The repertoire consists of fewer than 40,000 distinct CDR3 sequences, with over 9.5% occurring once and the leading ten covering around 30%. The sequenced sample was PBMCs or a T cell subset sorted from them (not recorded which). The origin of the receptors is a young man who had mild COVID-19 (a few samples of this study predate the infection). Cell type and time point are not known.

This clonotype was seen repeatedly, ten times or more. The rearrangement joins TRBV7-8 to TRBJ2-1; 7 positions match TRBD1. The CDR3 has 15 residues. Germline V gene data show CDR1 as SGHVS and CDR2 as FQNEAQ. J lost 4 bases, V lost 5 bases, and 8 bases had no gene match. CDR3 loop: CASSGRRQGYNEQFF. DNA of the CDR3: TGTGCCAGCAGCGGTAGGAGACAGGGATACAATGAGCAGTTCTTC.

This clonotype appeared many times. The CDR3 here is CASSRRGPRITYEQYF. The CDR3 coding sequence is TGTGCCAGCAGCCGAAGGGGACCGCGAATTACTTACGAGCAGTACTTC. The chain carries TRBV6-2 or TRBV6-3 and TRBJ2-7, with D possibly called TRBD1 or TRBD2 (5 bases each). Trimming took 6 bases from V and 4 from J, leaving 22 bases between them. Germline values: CDR1 MNHEY, CDR2 SVGEGT. The CDR3 is made up of 16 amino acids.